These 4 T cell receptor beta chains were sequenced from one sample in a study of blood T cell repertoires in COVID-19. Using immunoSEQ multiplex PCR, the repertoire was profiled, and TCRdb retains in-frame clones only, with some absent. In the table there are some 300,000 clones, approximately 88% of which are singletons. Material: peripheral blood. Every receptor here comes from a woman aged 25 to 45 who had recovered from COVID-19.

This clone was counted once. Different DNA sequences within this sample yield the same CDR3. The J gene is TRBJ1-6, the V gene TRBV27; D is uncertain. V was cut by 0 bases and J by 7 bases, with 10 bases left in between. The CDR3 contains 15 residues. CDR1 MNHEY and CDR2 SMNVEV come from the germline V gene (reference sequence). The CDR3 reads CASSLSGSGNSPLHF. The CDR3 DNA follows: TGTGCCAGCAGTTTATCAGGGAGTGGAAATTCACCCCTCCACTTT.

With regard to this clone: Other DNA sequences in this specimen translate into the identical CDR3. The chain recombines TRBV5-1 with TRBJ2-3; perhaps TRBD1 as D (7 bases). The CDR3 spans 14 residues. V lost 0 bases, J lost 5 bases, and 10 bases lay in between. Germline V gene lookup returns CDR1 SGHRS and CDR2 YFSETQ. The CDR3 here is CASSLGQGGDTQYF. The DNA of the CDR3 is TGCGCCAGCAGCTTGGGTCAGGGGGGAGATACGCAGTATTTT.

The chain has TRBV23-1 and TRBJ2-5; 7 positions agree with TRBD1. TRBV23-1 is identified as an open reading frame with a role that is uncertain. The CDR3 length is 15 residues. Germline trimming cut 4 bases from V and 4 bases from J; bases unmatched to any gene: 9. Here the CDR3 reads CASSLNDRVRETQYF. The DNA for the CDR3 is TGCGCCAGCAGTCTCAACGACAGGGTACGAGAGACCCAGTACTTC.

The rearrangement joins TRBV11-3 to TRBJ2-3, with 11 bases matching TRBD2. The CDR3 is made up of 15 amino acids. V shed 3 bases, J shed 2 bases, and the junction held 1 base outside the gene matches. CDR1 SGHNT and CDR2 YENEEA come from the germline V gene. Here the CDR3 reads CASSLGLADTDTQYF. As DNA, the CDR3 is TGTGCCAGCAGCTTGGGACTAGCGGACACAGATACGCAGTATTTT.